The 25 T cell receptor beta chains listed next were all sequenced from one sample in a study of cytomegalovirus exposure and HLA in healthy donors. It was with 60 Vbeta and 13 Jbeta primers that the PCR ran. The table came from immunoSEQ multiplex PCR; TCRdb's copy has only in-frame clones and leaves some out. The sample contains more than 95,000 clones, approximately 80% of which appear only once. The sample consisted of PBMCs. The receptors here all came from a man aged 45 to 65 in good health and CMV-seronegative.

The gene calls are TRBV28 and TRBJ2-3; 8 bases line up with TRBD1. This CDR3 region has 15 residues. From germline, CDR1 is MDHEN and CDR2 SYDVKM. V lost 7 bases to trimming and J lost 2 bases; unmatched junction nucleotides: 8. The CDR3 reads CASTPAGGFTDTQYF. The DNA of the CDR3 is TGTGCCAGCACACCAGCAGGGGGCTTCACAGATACGCAGTATTTT. Full variable domain (missing parts from reference TRBV28 and TRBJ2-3): DVKVTQSSRYLVKRTGEKVFLECVQDMDHENMFWYRQDPGLGLRLIYFSYDVKMKEKGDIPEGYSVSREKKERFSLILESASTNQTSMYLCASTPAGGFTDTQYFGPGTRLTVL.

The V gene is TRBV19, the J gene TRBJ1-4; no definite D call. The CDR3 is 14 amino acids. Germline V gene sequence: CDR1 LNHDA, CDR2 SQIVND (reference sequence). V lost 3 bases to trimming and J lost 0 bases, with 5 bases between them. CDR3: CASSMQATNEKLFF. CDR3 nucleotide sequence: TGTGCCAGTAGTATGCAGGCAACTAATGAAAAACTGTTTTTT.

This sequence joins TRBV7-8 and TRBJ2-5; D perhaps matches TRBD2 (5 bases). Near its end, the DNA agrees better with TRBJ2-7, so the J call may be wrong. The V gene's germline CDR1 is SGHVS and CDR2 FQNEAQ. This CDR3 is built from 16 residues. The CDR3 sequence: CASSLAAVRGSYEQYF. The CDR3 bases are TGTGCCAGCAGCTTAGCGGCGGTTCGGGGTTCCTACGAGCAGTACTTC.

The CDR3, as DNA: TGCGCCAGCTTACCCACAGGGGAGAGCACAGATACGCAGTATTTT. This encodes CASLPTGESTDTQYF. J is TRBJ2-3 and V is TRBV5-1; TRBD1 aligns across 7 bases. CDR1 and CDR2 from the germline V gene are SGHRS and YFSETQ. The CDR3 is made up of 15 amino acids. With 7 bases clipped from V and 0 bases from J, the junction kept 8 bases outside the gene matches.

This chain connects TRBV10-3 to TRBJ2-7; the match to TRBD1 covers 7 bases. The CDR3 contains 14 residues. With V trimmed by 6 bases and J by 6 bases, 11 bases remained unmatched. Germline CDR1 is ENHRY and CDR2 is SYGVKD. The CDR3 DNA is TGTGCCATCAGGGCCGGGACAGAGAGGGGCGAGCAGTACTTC. Translated, it gives CAIRAGTERGEQYF.

The rearrangement joins TRBV5-4 to TRBJ2-5; tentative D call: TRBD1 (6 bases). The CDR3 contains 14 residues. Per germline, CDR1 SGHNT and CDR2 YYREEE (reference sequence). V lost 4 bases to trimming and J lost 2 bases, with 12 bases between them. CDR3 sequence reads: CASSRDIEQETQYF. Written as DNA, the CDR3 is TGTGCCAGCAGCCGGGACATAGAGCAAGAGACCCAGTACTTC. Full variable domain (missing parts from reference TRBV5-4 and TRBJ2-5): ETGVTQSPTHLIKTRGQQVTLRCSSQSGHNTVSWYQQALGQGPQFIFQYYREEENGRGNFPPRFSGLQFPNYSSELNVNALELDDSALYLCASSRDIEQETQYFGPGTRLLVL.

V and J are TRBV5-1 and TRBJ2-1; D is ambiguous. The CDR3 is 12 amino acids. Trimming pared 2 bases from V and 7 bases from J, leaving 7 bases between. The germline gives CDR1 SGHRS, CDR2 YFSETQ. This CDR3 is CASSFGVNEQFF. The CDR3 DNA follows: TGCGCCAGCAGCTTCGGAGTGAATGAGCAGTTCTTC.

The chain uses TRBV9 and TRBJ1-4; a possible D gene is TRBD1 (6 bases). This CDR3 has 15 residues. The germline V and J ends were trimmed by 7 bases and 7 bases, with 20 bases remaining between them. From germline, CDR1 is SGDLS and CDR2 YYNGEE. CDR3 sequence reads: CASAPGEGTGEKLFF. CDR3 in DNA: TGTGCCAGCGCCCCAGGGGAGGGAACGGGTGAAAAACTGTTTTTT. The full variable domain, rest sourced from reference TRBV9 and TRBJ1-4, is DSGVTQTPKHLITATGQRVTLRCSPRSGDLSVYWYQQSLDQGLQFLIQYYNGEERAKGNILERFSAQQFPDLHSELNLSSLELGDSALYFCASAPGEGTGEKLFFGSGTQLSVL.

V is TRBV2 and J is TRBJ2-1, with TRBD2 matching over 9 bases. V lost 2 bases and J lost 7; bases outside the gene matches: 3. The CDR3 extends over 14 amino acids. Germline V gene lookup returns CDR1 SNHLY and CDR2 FYNNEI. As DNA, the CDR3 is TGTGCCAGCAGTGAATCCCTAGCGGGGAATGAGCAGTTCTTC. It translates to CASSESLAGNEQFF.

This clone appeared a single time. V usage is TRBV2 and J usage is TRBJ1-1; TRBD1 matches 9 bases. V lost 10 bases to trimming and J lost 1 base; unmatched junction nucleotides: 4. The germline CDR1 and CDR2 sequences are SNHLY and FYNNEI. This CDR3 is built from 13 residues. CDR3 residues: CATWTGENTEAFF. In DNA, the CDR3 is TGTGCCACCTGGACAGGGGAGAACACTGAAGCTTTCTTT. Full variable domain (outside the CDR3, taken from reference TRBV2 and TRBJ1-1): EPEVTQTPSHQVTQMGQEVILRCVPISNHLYFYWYRQILGQKVEFLVSFYNNEISEKSEIFDDQFSVERPDGSNFTLKIRSTKLEDSAMYFCATWTGENTEAFFGQGTRLTVV.

The chain links TRBV21-1 to TRBJ1-6. TRBV21-1 is shown as a pseudogene. The CDR3 sequence is 14 residues long. CDR3 DNA: TGTGCCGGCTTTTGGGGGAGGGTTAATTCACCCCTCCACTTT. It translates to CAGFWGRVNSPLHF.

The rearrangement uses TRBV6-7 and TRBJ1-1; D unresolved. TRBV6-7 falls under the ORF class, with uncertain function. V was clipped by 7 bases and J by 3 bases, with 18 bases between them. This CDR3 is 15 amino acids long. The CDR3 DNA sequence: TGTGCCAGCACAGCAGAAGGGAGTTCGGACACTGAAGCTTTCTTT. Translating it yields CASTAEGSSDTEAFF.

This chain uses TRBV10-3 with TRBJ2-3, with TRBD1 matching 10 bases. This CDR3 spans 13 amino acids. V shed 7 bases, J shed 5 bases, and the junction held 3 bases outside the gene matches. Germline V gene sequence: CDR1 ENHRY, CDR2 SYGVKD. Here the CDR3 DNA reads TGTGCCATCATGAGGGACAGGGGAGATACGCAGTATTTT. This encodes CAIMRDRGDTQYF.

The chain carries TRBV7-8 and TRBJ1-1, with D hard to call. Germline CDR1 and CDR2: SGHVS and FQNEAQ. This CDR3 comprises 15 residues. Trimming removed 4 bases at V and 11 bases at J, with 23 bases between. CDR3 coding DNA: TGTGCCAGCAGCTCGACCCGTGGTGAATTCCGGGTGGCTTTCTTT. This sequence encodes CASSSTRGEFRVAFF.

This clone was seen more than once but under ten times. The chain links TRBV7-2 to TRBJ2-7; 11 bases line up with TRBD1. The germline gives CDR1 SGHTA, CDR2 FQGNSA. This CDR3 is built from 15 residues. With V trimmed by 0 bases and J by 3 bases, 1 base remained unmatched. CDR3 sequence reads: CASSLAGTGGYEQYV. CDR3 nucleotide sequence: TGTGCCAGCAGCTTAGCGGGGACAGGGGGCTACGAGCAGTACGTC.

This clone has more than one count but fewer than ten. This sequence joins TRBV5-1 and TRBJ1-4; the match to TRBD1 covers 8 bases. The germline V gene has CDR1 SGHRS and CDR2 YFSETQ. With 4 bases clipped from V and 6 bases from J, the junction kept 5 bases outside the gene matches. CDR3 length equals 14 residues. The CDR3 protein is CASSLGQGYEKLFF. The CDR3 DNA is TGCGCCAGCAGCCTCGGACAGGGTTATGAAAAACTGTTTTTT.

This clone showed up many times. This chain joins TRBV7-9 and TRBJ1-2, with 9 nucleotides matching TRBD1. Trimming took 5 bases from V and 4 from J; bases not matched to a gene: 14. The CDR3 covers 17 residues. CDR1 and CDR2 from the germline V gene are SEHNR and FQNEAQ (reference sequence). The CDR3 DNA follows: TGTGCCAGCAGCACGAGGACAGGGGAGGAGTTGGCCTATGGCTACACCTTC. It specifies CASSTRTGEELAYGYTF.

This sequence joins TRBV28 and TRBJ1-2; a possible D gene is TRBD1 (6 bases). The CDR3 totals 14 residues. CDR1 is MDHEN and CDR2 is SYDVKM in the germline V gene. V shed 5 bases and J shed 4 bases, with 14 bases lying between them. The CDR3 protein is CASSPGALSYGYTF. DNA of the CDR3: TGTGCCAGCAGTCCAGGGGCGCTGTCCTATGGCTACACCTTC.

V usage is TRBV11-2 and J usage is TRBJ1-4; a possible D gene is TRBD1 (5 bases). The length of the CDR3 is 16 residues. Germline CDR1 reads SGHAT; CDR2 reads FQNNGV. V lost 4 bases to trimming and J lost 2 bases, with 14 bases between them. The DNA for the CDR3 is TGTGCCAGCAGCTCCGGGACTCCTAAGACTAATGAAAAACTGTTTTTT. This gives the protein CASSSGTPKTNEKLFF.

The chain employs TRBV28 and TRBJ1-2, with 10 bases identical to TRBD1. With 3 bases clipped from V and 7 bases from J, the junction kept 8 bases outside the gene matches. Germline lookup yields CDR1 MDHEN and CDR2 SYDVKM. The length of the CDR3 is 15 residues. CDR3 DNA sequence: TGTGCCAGCAGTTTTTCCCTTGGACAGGGGGGTGGCTACACCTTC. Translated, it gives CASSFSLGQGGGYTF.

V gene TRBV2 combines with J gene TRBJ1-4; D unresolved. CDR1 and CDR2 (germline): SNHLY, FYNNEI. The CDR3 is 12 residues long. Trimming left V 8 bases short and J 5 bases short, with 9 bases between. The CDR3 loop reads CASGQNNEKLFF. Written as DNA, the CDR3 is TGTGCCAGCGGGCAGAACAATGAAAAACTGTTTTTT.

This clone was counted only a few times. The chain recombines TRBV29-1 with TRBJ1-1; perhaps TRBD1 as D (5 bases). Germline V gene lookup returns CDR1 SQVTM and CDR2 ANQGSEA. V was shortened by 8 bases and J by 4 bases, with 17 bases between the two germline ends. This CDR3 is built from 13 residues. CDR3 sequence reads: CSSARDLSTEAFF. Written as DNA, the CDR3 is TGCAGCTCGGCCAGGGATCTTAGCACTGAAGCTTTCTTT. The complete variable domain, with remaining parts taken from reference TRBV29-1 and TRBJ1-1, reads SAVISQKPSRDICQRGTSLTIQCQVDSQVTMMFWYRQQPGQSLTLIATANQGSEATYESGFVIDKFPISRPNLTFSTLTVSNMSPEDSSIYLCSSARDLSTEAFFGQGTRLTVV.

The V call is TRBV4-3, the J call TRBJ2-7, with 9 bases aligning to TRBD1. This CDR3 contains 16 residues. The V gene's germline CDR1 is LGHNA and CDR2 YSLEER. V shed 0 bases, J shed 5 bases, and the junction held 8 bases outside the gene matches. This CDR3 reads CASSQEGYRQGDEQYF. CDR3 DNA sequence: TGCGCCAGCAGCCAAGAGGGATATCGACAGGGGGACGAGCAGTACTTC.

The J gene is TRBJ2-1, the V gene TRBV18; D may be TRBD1 (6 bases). The V gene's germline CDR1 is KGHSH and CDR2 LQKENI. V gave up 5 bases and J gave up 3 bases, with 20 bases separating them. This CDR3 is 17 amino acids long. The CDR3 region is CASSSGQLLTHYNEQFF. DNA for the CDR3: TGTGCCAGCTCATCCGGACAGCTCCTTACCCACTACAATGAGCAGTTCTTC.

The chain joins TRBV9 to TRBJ2-5, with 15 bases fitting TRBD2. Looked up from germline, CDR1 is SGDLS and CDR2 is YYNGEE. V trimming: 0 bases; J trimming: 5 bases; junction bases outside the gene matches: 5. The CDR3 consists of 17 residues. CDR3 DNA sequence: TGTGCCAGCAGCGTAGGGGGACTAGCGGGGGGCGGGGAGACCCAGTACTTC. Its protein is CASSVGGLAGGGETQYF.